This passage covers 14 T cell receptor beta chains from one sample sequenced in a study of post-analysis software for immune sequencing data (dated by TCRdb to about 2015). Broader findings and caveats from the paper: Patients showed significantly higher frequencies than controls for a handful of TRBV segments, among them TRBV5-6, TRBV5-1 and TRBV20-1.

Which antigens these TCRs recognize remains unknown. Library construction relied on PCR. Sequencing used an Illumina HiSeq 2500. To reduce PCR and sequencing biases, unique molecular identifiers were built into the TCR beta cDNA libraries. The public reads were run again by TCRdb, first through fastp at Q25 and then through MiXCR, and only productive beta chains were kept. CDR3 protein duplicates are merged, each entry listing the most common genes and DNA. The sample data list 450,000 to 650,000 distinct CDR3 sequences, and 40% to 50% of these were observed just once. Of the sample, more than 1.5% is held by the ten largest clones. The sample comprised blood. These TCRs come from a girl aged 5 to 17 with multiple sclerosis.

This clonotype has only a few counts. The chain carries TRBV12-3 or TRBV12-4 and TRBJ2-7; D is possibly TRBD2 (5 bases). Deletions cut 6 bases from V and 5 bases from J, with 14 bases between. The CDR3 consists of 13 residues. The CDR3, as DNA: TGTGCCAGCAGAATCGGGGATCTAAACGAGCAGTACTTC. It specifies CASRIGDLNEQYF.

The CDR3 sequence is CASSLVSTGELFF. The CDR3 DNA sequence: TGCGCCAGCAGCTTGGTGTCCACCGGGGAGCTGTTTTTT. This chain connects TRBV5-1 to TRBJ2-2; the D is unclear. This CDR3 is 13 amino acids long. In germline, CDR1 is SGHRS, CDR2 YFSETQ. The ends were cut back, 0 bases at V and 4 bases at J, with 4 bases in the middle.

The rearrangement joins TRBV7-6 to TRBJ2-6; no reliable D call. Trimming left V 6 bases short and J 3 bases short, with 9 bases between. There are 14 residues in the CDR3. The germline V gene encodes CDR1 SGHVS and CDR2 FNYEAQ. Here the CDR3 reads CASSTNRGANVLTF. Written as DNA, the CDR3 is TGTGCCAGCAGTACTAATCGTGGGGCCAACGTCCTGACTTTC. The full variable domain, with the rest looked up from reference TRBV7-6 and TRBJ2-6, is GAGVSQSPRYKVTKRGQDVALRCDPISGHVSLYWYRQALGQGPEFLTYFNYEAQQDKSGLPNDRFSAERPEGSISTLTIQRTEQRDSAMYRCASSTNRGANVLTFGAGSRLTVL.

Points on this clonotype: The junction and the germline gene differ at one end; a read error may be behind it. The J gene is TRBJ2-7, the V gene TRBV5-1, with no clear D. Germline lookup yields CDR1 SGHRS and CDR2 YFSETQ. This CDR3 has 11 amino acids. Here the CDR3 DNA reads TGTGCCAGCAGTTTAGAGGACGAGCAGTACTTC. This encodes CASSLEDEQYF.

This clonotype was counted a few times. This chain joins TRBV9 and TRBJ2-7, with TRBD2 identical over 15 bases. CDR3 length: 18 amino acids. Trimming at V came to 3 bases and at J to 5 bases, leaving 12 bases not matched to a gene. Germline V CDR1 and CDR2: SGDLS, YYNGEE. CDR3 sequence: CASSAAGLAGGRANEQYF. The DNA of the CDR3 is TGTGCCAGCAGCGCAGCGGGACTAGCGGGAGGAAGAGCCAACGAGCAGTACTTC.

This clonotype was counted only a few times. The CDR3 coding sequence is TGTGCCAGCAGCCAGACGGAAATGACCGACACAGATACGCAGTATTTT. Encoded protein: CASSQTEMTDTDTQYF. The V gene is TRBV7-6, the J gene TRBJ2-3; unclear D gene. Germline values: CDR1 SGHVS, CDR2 FNYEAQ. V dropped 5 bases and J dropped 2 bases, with 17 bases sitting between them. This CDR3 is 16 amino acids long.

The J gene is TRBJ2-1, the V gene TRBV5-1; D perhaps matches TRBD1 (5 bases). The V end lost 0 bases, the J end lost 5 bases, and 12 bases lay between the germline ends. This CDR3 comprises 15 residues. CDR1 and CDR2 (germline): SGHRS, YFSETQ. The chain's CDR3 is CASSLGSGWDNEQFF. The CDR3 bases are TGCGCCAGCAGCTTGGGGTCAGGGTGGGACAATGAGCAGTTCTTC.

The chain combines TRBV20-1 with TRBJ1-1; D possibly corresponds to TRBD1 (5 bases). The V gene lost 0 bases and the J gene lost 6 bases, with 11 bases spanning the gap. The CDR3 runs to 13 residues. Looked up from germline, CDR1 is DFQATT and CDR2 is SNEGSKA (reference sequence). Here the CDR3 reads CSARDPRAAEAFF. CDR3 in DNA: TGCAGTGCTAGAGATCCCAGGGCCGCTGAAGCTTTCTTT.

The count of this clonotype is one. The CDR3 DNA follows: TGCAGTGCTAGAGGCGATTGGCGGGGGGCACCCTCCTACAATGAGCAGTTCTTC. This encodes CSARGDWRGAPSYNEQFF. The rearrangement uses TRBV20-1 and TRBJ2-1, with TRBD2 identical over 8 bases. The CDR3 totals 18 residues. Germline CDR1 is DFQATT and CDR2 is SNEGSKA (reference sequence). V lost 1 base and J lost 0; bases outside the gene matches: 11.

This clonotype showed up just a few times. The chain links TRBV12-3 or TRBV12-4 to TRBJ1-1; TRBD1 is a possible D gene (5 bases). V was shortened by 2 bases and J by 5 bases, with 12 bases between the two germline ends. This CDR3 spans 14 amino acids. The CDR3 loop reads CASSLRGKGTEAFF. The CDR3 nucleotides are TGTGCCAGCAGTTTACGGGGAAAGGGGACTGAAGCTTTCTTT.

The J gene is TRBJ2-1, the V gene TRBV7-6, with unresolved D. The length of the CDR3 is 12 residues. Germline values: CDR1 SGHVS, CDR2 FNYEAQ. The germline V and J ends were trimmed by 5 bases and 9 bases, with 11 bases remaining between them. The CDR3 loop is CASSLGSTEQFF. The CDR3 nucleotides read TGTGCCAGCAGCCTAGGGTCTACTGAGCAGTTCTTC.

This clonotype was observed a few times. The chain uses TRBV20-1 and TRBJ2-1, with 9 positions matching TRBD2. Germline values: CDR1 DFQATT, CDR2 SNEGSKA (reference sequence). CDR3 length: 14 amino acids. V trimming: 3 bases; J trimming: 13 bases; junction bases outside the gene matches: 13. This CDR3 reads CSASYSGSGSFQFF. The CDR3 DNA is TGCAGTGCTAGTTATAGCGGGAGCGGGAGTTTTCAGTTCTTC.

The DNA of the CDR3 is TGTGCCAGCAGCCAATTGGGGGGGTTTTCTAGGGCCAACGTCCTGACTTTC. Protein: CASSQLGGFSRANVLTF. The chain links TRBV3-1 to TRBJ2-6; 7 nucleotides agree with TRBD2. CDR3 length: 17 amino acids. Germline lookup yields CDR1 LGHDT and CDR2 YNNKEL (reference sequence). V gave up 2 bases and J gave up 5 bases; unmatched junction bases: 9.

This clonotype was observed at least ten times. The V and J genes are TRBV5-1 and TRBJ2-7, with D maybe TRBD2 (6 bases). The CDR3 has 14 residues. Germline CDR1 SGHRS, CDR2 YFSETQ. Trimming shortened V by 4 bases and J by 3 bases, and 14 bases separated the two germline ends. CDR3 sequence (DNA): TGCGCCAGCAGCCCGGGAGAGGCCTTCTACGAGCAGTACTTC. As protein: CASSPGEAFYEQYF.